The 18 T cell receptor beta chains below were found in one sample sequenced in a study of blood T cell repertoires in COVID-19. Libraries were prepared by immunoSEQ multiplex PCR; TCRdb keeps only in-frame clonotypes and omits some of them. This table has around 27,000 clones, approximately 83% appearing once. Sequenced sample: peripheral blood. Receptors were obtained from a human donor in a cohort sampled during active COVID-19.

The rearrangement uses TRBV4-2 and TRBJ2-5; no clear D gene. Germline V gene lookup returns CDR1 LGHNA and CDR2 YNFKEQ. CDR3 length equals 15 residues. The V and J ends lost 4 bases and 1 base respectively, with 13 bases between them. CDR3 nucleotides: TGTGCCAGCAGCCCCACTAATGGCGGCCAAGAGACCCAGTACTTC. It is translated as CASSPTNGGQETQYF.

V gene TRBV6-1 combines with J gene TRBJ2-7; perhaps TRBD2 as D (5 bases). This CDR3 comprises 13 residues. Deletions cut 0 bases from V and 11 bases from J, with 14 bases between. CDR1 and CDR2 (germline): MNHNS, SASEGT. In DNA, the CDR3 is TGTGCCAGCAGTGAAGCATCGGAGAGCGGAAAGTACTTC. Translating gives CASSEASESGKYF.

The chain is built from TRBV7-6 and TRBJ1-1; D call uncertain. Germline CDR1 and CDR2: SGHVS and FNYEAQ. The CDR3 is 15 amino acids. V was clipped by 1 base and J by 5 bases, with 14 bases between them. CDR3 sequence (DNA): TGTGCCAGCAGCTTAGAAGGACTACAAGGGACTGAAGCTTTCTTT. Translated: CASSLEGLQGTEAFF.

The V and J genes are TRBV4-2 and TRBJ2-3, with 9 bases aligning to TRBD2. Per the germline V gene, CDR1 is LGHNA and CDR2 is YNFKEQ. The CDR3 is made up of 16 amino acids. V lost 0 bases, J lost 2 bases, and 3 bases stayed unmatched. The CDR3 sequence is CASSQDLAGFTDTQYF. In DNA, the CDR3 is TGTGCCAGCAGCCAAGATCTAGCGGGGTTCACAGATACGCAGTATTTT.

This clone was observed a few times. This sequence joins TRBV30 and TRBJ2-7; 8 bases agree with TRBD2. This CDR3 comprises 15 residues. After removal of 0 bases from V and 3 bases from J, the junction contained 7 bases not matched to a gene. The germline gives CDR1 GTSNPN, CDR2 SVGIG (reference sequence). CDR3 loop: CAWSVQNSGVYEQYF. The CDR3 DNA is TGTGCCTGGAGTGTACAAAATAGCGGGGTCTACGAGCAGTACTTC.

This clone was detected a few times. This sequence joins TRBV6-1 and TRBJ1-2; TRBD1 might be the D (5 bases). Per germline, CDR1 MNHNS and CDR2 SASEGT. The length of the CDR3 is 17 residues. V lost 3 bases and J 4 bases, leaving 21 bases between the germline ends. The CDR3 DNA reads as TGTGCCAGCAGTGATCAGACGGGTAGGGGTGGTAGCTATGGCTACACCTTC. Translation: CASSDQTGRGGSYGYTF.

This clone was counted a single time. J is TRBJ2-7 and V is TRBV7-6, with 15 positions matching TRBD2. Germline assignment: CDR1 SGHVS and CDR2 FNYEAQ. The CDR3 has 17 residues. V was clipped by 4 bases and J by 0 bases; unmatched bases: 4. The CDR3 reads CASSSGLAGGFSYEQYF. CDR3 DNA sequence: TGTGCCAGCAGCTCCGGACTAGCGGGAGGGTTCTCCTACGAGCAGTACTTC.

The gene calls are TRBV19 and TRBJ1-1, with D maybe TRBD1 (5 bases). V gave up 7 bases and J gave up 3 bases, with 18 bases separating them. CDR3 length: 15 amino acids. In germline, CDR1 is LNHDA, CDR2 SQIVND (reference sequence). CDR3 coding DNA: TGTGCCAGTAATCCCTTTGGGGCGCCGGACACTGAAGCTTTCTTT. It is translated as CASNPFGAPDTEAFF.

This CDR3 is CASSQIKNTEAFF. For the CDR3, the DNA is TGTGCCAGCAGCCAAATAAAGAACACTGAAGCTTTCTTT. The chain recombines TRBV3-1 (or the pseudogene TRBV3-2) with TRBJ1-1; D is ambiguous. The CDR3 loop spans 13 amino acids. Trimming took off 2 bases at V and 1 base at J, with 5 bases between the two ends. Germline V gene sequence: CDR1 LGHDT, CDR2 YNNKEL (reference sequence).

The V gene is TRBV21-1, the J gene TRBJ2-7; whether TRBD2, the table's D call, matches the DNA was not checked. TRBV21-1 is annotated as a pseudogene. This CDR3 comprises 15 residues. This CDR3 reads CASSNEREYSYEQYF. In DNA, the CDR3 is TGTGCCAGCAGCAACGAGCGGGAGTATTCCTACGAGCAGTACTTC.

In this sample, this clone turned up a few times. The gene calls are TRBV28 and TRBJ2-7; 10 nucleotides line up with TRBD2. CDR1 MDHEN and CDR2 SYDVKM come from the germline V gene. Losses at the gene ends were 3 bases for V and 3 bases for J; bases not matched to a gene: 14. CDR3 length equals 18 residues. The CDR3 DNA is TGTGCCAGCAGTTTGACATCTAGCGGGAGAGGTAGAGACTACGAGCAGTACTTC. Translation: CASSLTSSGRGRDYEQYF.

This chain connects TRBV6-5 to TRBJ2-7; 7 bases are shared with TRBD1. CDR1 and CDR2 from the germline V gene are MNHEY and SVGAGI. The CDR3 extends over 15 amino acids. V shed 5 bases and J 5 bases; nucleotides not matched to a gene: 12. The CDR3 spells CASSQRKGQRNEQYF. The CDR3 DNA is TGTGCCAGCAGTCAAAGGAAGGGACAGCGCAACGAGCAGTACTTC.

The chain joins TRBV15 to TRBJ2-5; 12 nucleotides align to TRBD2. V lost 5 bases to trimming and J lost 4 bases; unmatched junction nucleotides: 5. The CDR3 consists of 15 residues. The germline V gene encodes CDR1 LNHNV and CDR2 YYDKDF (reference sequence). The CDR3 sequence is CATSGGLAGTETQYF. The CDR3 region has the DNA TGTGCCACCAGCGGCGGACTAGCGGGAACAGAGACCCAGTACTTC. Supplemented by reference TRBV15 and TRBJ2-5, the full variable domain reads DAMVIQNPRYQVTQFGKPVTLSCSQTLNHNVMYWYQQKSSQAPKLLFHYYDKDFNNEADTPDNFQSRRPNTSFCFLDIRSPGLGDTAMYLCATSGGLAGTETQYFGPGTRLLVL.

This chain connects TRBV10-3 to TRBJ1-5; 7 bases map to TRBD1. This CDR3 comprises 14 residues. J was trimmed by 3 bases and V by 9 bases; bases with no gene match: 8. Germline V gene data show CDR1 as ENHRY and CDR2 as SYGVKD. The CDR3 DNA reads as TGTGCCATATCACCGGGACAGCTCAATCAGCCCCAGCATTTT. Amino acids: CAISPGQLNQPQHF.

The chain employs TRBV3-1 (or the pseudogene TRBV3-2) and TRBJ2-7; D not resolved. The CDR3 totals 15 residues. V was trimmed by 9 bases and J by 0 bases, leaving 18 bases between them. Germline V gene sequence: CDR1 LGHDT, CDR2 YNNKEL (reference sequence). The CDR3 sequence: CAREFRSFSSYEQYF. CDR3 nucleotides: TGTGCCAGAGAGTTTCGCTCCTTTAGCTCCTACGAGCAGTACTTC.

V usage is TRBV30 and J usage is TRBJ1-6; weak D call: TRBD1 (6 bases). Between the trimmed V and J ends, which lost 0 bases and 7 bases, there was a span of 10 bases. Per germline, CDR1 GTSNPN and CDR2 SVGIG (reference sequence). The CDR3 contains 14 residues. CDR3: CAWSVSGDNSPLHF. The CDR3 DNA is TGTGCCTGGAGTGTTTCAGGGGACAATTCACCCCTCCACTTT. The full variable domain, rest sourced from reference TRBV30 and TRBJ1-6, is SQTIHQWPATLVQPVGSPLSLECTVEGTSNPNLYWYRQAAGRGLQLLFYSVGIGQISSEVPQNLSASRPQDRQFILSSKKLLLSDSGFYLCAWSVSGDNSPLHFGNGTRLTVT.

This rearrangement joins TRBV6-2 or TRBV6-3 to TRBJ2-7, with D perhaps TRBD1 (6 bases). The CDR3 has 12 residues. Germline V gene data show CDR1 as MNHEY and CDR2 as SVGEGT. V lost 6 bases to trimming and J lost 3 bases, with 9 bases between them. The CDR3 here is CASSHRVYEQYF. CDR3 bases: TGTGCCAGCAGCCACAGGGTCTACGAGCAGTACTTC.

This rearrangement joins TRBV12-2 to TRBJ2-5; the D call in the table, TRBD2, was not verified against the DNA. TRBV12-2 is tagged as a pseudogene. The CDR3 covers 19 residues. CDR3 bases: TGTGCAAGTCGCTTAGGGGTCGGTCGAGCGGGGGAGAACAAAGAGACCCAGTACTTC. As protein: CASRLGVGRAGENKETQYF.